Here is one TCR beta chain with its context. The table came from immunoSEQ multiplex PCR; TCRdb's copy has only in-frame clones and leaves some out. The sample has 80,000 or so clones, approximately 86% seen once. This sample was taken from a study of OX40 agonist ivuxolimab in advanced cancers. The wider study: Three dose-escalation patients had partial responses: one with hepatocellular carcinoma and two with cutaneous melanoma.

The CDR3 is made up of 15 amino acids. Germline V lookup: CDR1 GTSNPN, CDR2 SVGIG (reference sequence). The J segment lost 4 bases and the V segment lost 1 base, leaving 6 bases of the junction unmatched. The chain couples TRBV30 to TRBJ2-2; 7 bases are a match to TRBD2. This specimen consisted of CD4+ or CD8+ T cells sorted from blood, obtained in a trial of the OX40 agonist ivuxolimab. The clonotype originates from an adult with an advanced solid tumor such as melanoma, head and neck, liver or kidney cancer. The CDR3 region has the DNA TGTGCCTGGAGTGCTCCCCAGCGGGGCACCGGGGAGCTGTTTTTT. This codes for CAWSAPQRGTGELFF.